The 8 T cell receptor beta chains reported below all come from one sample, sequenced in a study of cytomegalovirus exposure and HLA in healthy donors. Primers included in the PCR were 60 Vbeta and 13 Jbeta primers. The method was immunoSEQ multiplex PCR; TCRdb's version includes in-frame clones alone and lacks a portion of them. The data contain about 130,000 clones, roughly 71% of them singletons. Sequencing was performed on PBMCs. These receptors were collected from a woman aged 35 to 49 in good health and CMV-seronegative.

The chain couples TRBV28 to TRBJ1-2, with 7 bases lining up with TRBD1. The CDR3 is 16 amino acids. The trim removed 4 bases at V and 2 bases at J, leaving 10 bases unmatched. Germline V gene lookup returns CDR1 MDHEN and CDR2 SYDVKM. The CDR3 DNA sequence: TGTGCCAGCAGTTCAGGAGACTACAGGGGAAACTATGGCTACACCTTC. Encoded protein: CASSSGDYRGNYGYTF.

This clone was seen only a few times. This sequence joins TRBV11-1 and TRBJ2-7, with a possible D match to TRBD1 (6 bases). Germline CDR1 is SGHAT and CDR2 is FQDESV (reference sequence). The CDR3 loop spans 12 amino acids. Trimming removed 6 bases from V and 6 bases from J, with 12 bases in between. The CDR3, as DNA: TGTGCCAGCAGTATACAGGGACGCGAGCAGTACTTC. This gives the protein CASSIQGREQYF.

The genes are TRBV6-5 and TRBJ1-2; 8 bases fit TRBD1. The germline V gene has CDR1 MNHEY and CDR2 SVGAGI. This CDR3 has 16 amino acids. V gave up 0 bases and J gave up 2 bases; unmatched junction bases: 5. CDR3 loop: CASSYSIYRGNYGYTF. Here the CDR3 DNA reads TGTGCCAGCAGTTACTCTATTTACAGGGGGAACTATGGCTACACCTTC.

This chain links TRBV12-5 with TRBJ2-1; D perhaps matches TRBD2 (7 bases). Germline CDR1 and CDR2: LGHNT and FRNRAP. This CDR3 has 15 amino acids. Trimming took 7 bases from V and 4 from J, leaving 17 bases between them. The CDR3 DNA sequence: TGTGCTAGTGCCCGTGGGGGGGGGCCTTACAATGAGCAGTTCTTC. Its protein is CASARGGGPYNEQFF.

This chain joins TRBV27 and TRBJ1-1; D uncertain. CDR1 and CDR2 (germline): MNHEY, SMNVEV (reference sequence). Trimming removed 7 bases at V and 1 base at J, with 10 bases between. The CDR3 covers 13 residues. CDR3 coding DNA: TGTGCCAGCAAGTTTAGTCGGAACACTGAAGCTTTCTTT. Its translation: CASKFSRNTEAFF.

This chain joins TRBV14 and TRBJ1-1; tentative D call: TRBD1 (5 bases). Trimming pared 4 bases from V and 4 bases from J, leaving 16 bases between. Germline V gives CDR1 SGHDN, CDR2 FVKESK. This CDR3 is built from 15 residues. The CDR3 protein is CASSRERGVGTEAFF. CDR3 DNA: TGTGCCAGCAGCCGTGAAAGGGGTGTGGGCACTGAAGCTTTCTTT.

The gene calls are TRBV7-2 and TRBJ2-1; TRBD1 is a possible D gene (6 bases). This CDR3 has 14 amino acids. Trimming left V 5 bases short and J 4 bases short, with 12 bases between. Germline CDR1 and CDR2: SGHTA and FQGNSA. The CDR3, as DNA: TGTGCCAGCAGCCTTCGGGACATATACAATGAGCAGTTCTTC. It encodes CASSLRDIYNEQFF.

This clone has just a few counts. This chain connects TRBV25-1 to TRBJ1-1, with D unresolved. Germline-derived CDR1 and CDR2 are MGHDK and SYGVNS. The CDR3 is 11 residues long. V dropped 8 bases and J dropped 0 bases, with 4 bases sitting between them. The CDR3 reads CASELNTEAFF. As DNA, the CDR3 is TGTGCCAGCGAGCTGAACACTGAAGCTTTCTTT.